These 26 T cell receptor beta chains were sequenced from one sample in a study of T cells in Graves' hyperthyroidism and ophthalmopathy. RNA transcripts were the template for amplifying TCR beta CDR3 regions. Researchers ran a first-round RT-PCR on the TCR CDR3 using the HTBI primer set. TCRdb re-called the multiplex PCR reads with MiXCR, one entry per CDR3 protein. The table lists 450,000 to 700,000 distinct CDR3 sequences, around 45% of them singletons, with roughly 19% in the top ten. Input material: peripheral blood or thyroid tissue (not recorded which). The receptors come from an adult woman with Graves' disease, either hyperthyroidism or ophthalmopathy (not recorded which).

The chain combines TRBV2 with TRBJ1-4; D is unclear. This CDR3 region has 12 residues. The germline gives CDR1 SNHLY, CDR2 FYNNEI. Deletions cut 4 bases from V and 8 bases from J, with 8 bases between. The CDR3 nucleotides are TGTGCCAGCAGTGTAGAAGGGGAAAAACTGTTTTTT. Encoded protein: CASSVEGEKLFF. The complete variable domain, with remaining parts taken from reference TRBV2 and TRBJ1-4, reads EPEVTQTPSHQVTQMGQEVILRCVPISNHLYFYWYRQILGQKVEFLVSFYNNEISEKSEIFDDQFSVERPDGSNFTLKIRSTKLEDSAMYFCASSVEGEKLFFGSGTQLSVL.

The gene calls are TRBV20-1 and TRBJ2-5, with D perhaps TRBD1 or TRBD2 (5 bases each). CDR1 DFQATT and CDR2 SNEGSKA come from the germline V gene (reference sequence). Trimming cost V 5 bases and J 9 bases, with 19 bases left between them. This CDR3 has 13 amino acids. CDR3 coding DNA: TGCAGTGCTGGGGGATTCTCGTATCAGCCCCAGTACTTC. Its protein product is CSAGGFSYQPQYF.

The chain joins TRBV2 to TRBJ2-5, with TRBD2 identical over 11 bases. The CDR3 sequence is 17 residues long. Trimming removed 1 base from V and 2 bases from J; junction bases left unmatched: 6. Germline V CDR1 and CDR2: SNHLY, FYNNEI. The DNA of the CDR3 is TGTGCCAGCAGTGAAGAACCGGGACTAGCGGAGCAAGAGACCCAGTACTTC. Amino acids: CASSEEPGLAEQETQYF.

This clonotype was recorded at least ten times. V usage is TRBV10-1 and J usage is TRBJ1-6; unclear D gene. The germline gives CDR1 WNHNN, CDR2 SYGVQD (reference sequence). Trimming left V 4 bases short and J 7 bases short, with 8 bases between. This CDR3 is built from 13 residues. The CDR3 DNA reads as TGCGCCAGCAGTGCGGGGAGGAATTCACCCCTCCACTTT. It codes for CASSAGRNSPLHF.

The V call is TRBV29-1, the J call TRBJ1-1, with D perhaps matching TRBD1 (5 bases). V gave up 8 bases and J gave up 3 bases, with 13 bases separating them. This CDR3 has 12 residues. Germline assignment: CDR1 SQVTM and CDR2 ANQGSEA. DNA of the CDR3: TGCAGCAAAGGGGTAGCGGACACTGAAGCTTTCTTT. Translated: CSKGVADTEAFF.

On this clonotype: One junction end does not reproduce the germline sequence, and a read error may be involved. The chain combines TRBV24-1 with TRBJ1-1; no firm D call. CDR1 is KGHDR, CDR2 SFDVKD, per germline. CDR3 size: 15 residues. The DNA of the CDR3 is TGTGCCACCAGTGGTCCAGGACCCTTGAACACTGAAGCTCTCTTT. Its translation: CATSGPGPLNTEALF.

The rearrangement joins TRBV27 to TRBJ1-6, with 7 bases identical to TRBD1. J lost 4 bases, V lost 7 bases, and 7 bases had no gene match. The CDR3 has 15 amino acids. CDR1 and CDR2 (germline): MNHEY, SMNVEV (reference sequence). This chain's CDR3 is CASKKTQGYNSPLHF. CDR3 bases: TGTGCCAGCAAGAAAACACAGGGGTATAATTCACCCCTCCACTTT.

The chain employs TRBV3-1 and TRBJ1-6; D ambiguous. Germline CDR1 reads LGHDT; CDR2 reads YNNKEL (reference sequence). The V end was cut by 0 bases, the J end by 9 bases, with 3 bases between. CDR3 length: 12 residues. The CDR3 region is CASSQEVSPLHF. The CDR3 DNA reads as TGTGCCAGCAGCCAAGAGGTTTCACCCCTCCACTTT.

The chain recombines TRBV15 with TRBJ1-2, with 7 bases that match TRBD1. Per the germline V gene, CDR1 is LNHNV and CDR2 is YYDKDF (reference sequence). The CDR3 is 15 residues long. V trimming: 5 bases; J trimming: 7 bases; junction bases outside the gene matches: 13. Written as DNA, the CDR3 is TGTGCCACCAGCTCCCGACCCGGGACAGAGGGTGGCTACACCTTC. The encoded protein is CATSSRPGTEGGYTF.

Many counts were recorded for this clonotype. The chain links TRBV7-9 to TRBJ1-3; no reliable D call. CDR1 is SEHNR and CDR2 is FQNEAQ in the germline V gene (reference sequence). CDR3 length: 15 residues. V lost 5 bases and J lost 0, with 11 bases in between. CDR3 in amino acids: CASSPGRTSGNTIYF. Here the CDR3 DNA reads TGTGCCAGCAGCCCCGGACGGACCTCTGGAAACACCATATATTTT.

V and J are TRBV7-2 and TRBJ1-1, with D unclear. V was pared by 1 base and J by 5 bases, with 8 bases between. Germline CDR1 SGHTA, CDR2 FQGNSA. The CDR3 consists of 13 residues. The CDR3 nucleotides are TGTGCCAGCAGCTTAGTTTTGGGAACTGAAGCTTTCTTT. It translates to CASSLVLGTEAFF.

In the case of this clonotype: Just one base apart from a much larger clone, this may be a read error. V usage is TRBV6-4 and J usage is TRBJ1-1; D unclear. The germline gives CDR1 MRHNA, CDR2 SNTAGT. This CDR3 is 14 amino acids long. The CDR3 region is CGSSQDMFNREAFF. In DNA form, the CDR3 reads TGTGGCAGCAGCCAAGATATGTTTAATAGGGAAGCTTTCTTT.

The chain carries TRBV19 and TRBJ2-2; 7 bases match TRBD1. V was clipped by 3 bases and J by 9 bases; unmatched bases: 4. Looked up from germline, CDR1 is LNHDA and CDR2 is SQIVND (reference sequence). The CDR3 runs 13 residues. CDR3 amino acids: CASSIQGVRELFF. In DNA form, the CDR3 reads TGTGCCAGTAGTATCCAGGGGGTACGGGAGCTGTTTTTT.

V usage is TRBV7-2 and J usage is TRBJ2-5; a weak D match, TRBD2 (5 bases). The J call is uncertain, as TRBJ2-7 better fits the DNA end. Looked up from germline, CDR1 is SGHTA and CDR2 is FQGNSA. CDR3 length equals 16 residues. As DNA, the CDR3 is TGTGCCAGCAGCTTAGGGAGGACGGGTTTAGGCTACGAGCAGTACTTC. This sequence encodes CASSLGRTGLGYEQYF.

This clonotype was observed a handful of times. The chain combines TRBV2 with TRBJ2-7; 7 bases align to TRBD1. The CDR3 consists of 13 residues. Germline values: CDR1 SNHLY, CDR2 FYNNEI. Trimming removed 4 bases from V and 2 bases from J; junction bases left unmatched: 2. The CDR3 loop reads CASSAGTAYEQYF. For the CDR3, the DNA is TGTGCCAGCAGTGCGGGGACAGCCTACGAGCAGTACTTC.

Only a few counts were recorded for this clonotype. The chain has TRBV24-1 and TRBJ2-1, with 8 bases that match TRBD1. The germline gives CDR1 KGHDR, CDR2 SFDVKD. The CDR3 covers 14 residues. Trimming cost V 5 bases and J 8 bases; bases outside gene matches: 7. This CDR3 reads CATSAGDRGHEQFF. The DNA for the CDR3 is TGTGCCACCAGTGCGGGAGACAGGGGCCATGAGCAGTTCTTC.

A few counts support this clonotype. V usage is TRBV7-2 and J usage is TRBJ1-1, with D possibly TRBD1 on 6 matching bases. The CDR3 runs 16 residues. CDR1 and CDR2 from the germline V gene are SGHTA and FQGNSA. Trimming pared 5 bases from V and 5 bases from J, leaving 21 bases between. The DNA of the CDR3 is TGTGCCAGCAGCCCGGGGGATGGGGGGGCTCGTACTGAAGCTTTCTTT. Protein product: CASSPGDGGARTEAFF.

In its sample, this clonotype was seen a few times. The genes are TRBV3-1 and TRBJ2-7, with TRBD1 matching 8 bases. This CDR3 has 14 amino acids. CDR1 and CDR2 (germline): LGHDT, YNNKEL (reference sequence). V was pared by 6 bases and J by 1 base, with 5 bases of the junction left unmatched. CDR3 sequence: CASRTRGPSYEQYF. CDR3 DNA: TGTGCCAGCAGGACCAGGGGGCCTTCCTACGAGCAGTACTTC.

This clonotype was seen many times. The chain is built from TRBV11-2 and TRBJ2-7; D is possibly TRBD2 (5 bases). This CDR3 is 16 amino acids long. Germline CDR1 and CDR2: SGHAT and FQNNGV. V lost 1 base to trimming and J lost 0 bases, with 13 bases between them. In DNA form, the CDR3 reads TGTGCCAGCAGCTTAGGTCCAGCGGTTCTCTCCTACGAGCAGTACTTC. Amino acids: CASSLGPAVLSYEQYF.

The rearrangement joins TRBV7-2 to TRBJ1-2; TRBD1 is a possible D gene (5 bases). Germline V gene lookup returns CDR1 SGHTA and CDR2 FQGNSA. The ends were cut back, 5 bases at V and 8 bases at J, with 21 bases in the middle. The CDR3 is 15 residues long. The CDR3 here is CASSITQGSVKGYTF. Written as DNA, the CDR3 is TGTGCCAGCAGCATAACCCAGGGATCGGTAAAGGGCTACACCTTC. The full variable domain, in which reference TRBV7-2 and TRBJ1-2 provide the parts outside the CDR3, is GAGVSQSPSNKVTEKGKDVELRCDPISGHTALYWYRQSLGQGLEFLIYFQGNSAPDKSGLPSDRFSAERTGGSVSTLTIQRTQQEDSAVYLCASSITQGSVKGYTFGSGTRLTVV.

The table lists this clonotype with many counts. CDR3 DNA: TGTGCCATGGGGGATGGGCGAAGCTCCTACGAGCAGTACTTC. Residues: CAMGDGRSSYEQYF. J is TRBJ2-7 and V is TRBV10-3; the D gene could be TRBD1 or TRBD2 (5 bases each). Per germline, CDR1 ENHRY and CDR2 SYGVKD. With 9 bases removed from V and 0 bases from J, the gap between germline ends came to 15 bases. The CDR3 consists of 14 residues.

V gene TRBV6-6 combines with J gene TRBJ2-2; 10 nucleotides agree with TRBD1. The germline CDR1 and CDR2 sequences are MNHNY and SVGAGI (reference sequence). V lost 4 bases and J lost 3; bases outside the gene matches: 5. CDR3 size: 16 residues. The CDR3 reads CASSSTGGEYTGELFF. As DNA, the CDR3 is TGTGCCAGCAGTTCGACAGGGGGCGAGTACACCGGGGAGCTGTTTTTT.

The gene calls are TRBV12-3 or TRBV12-4 and TRBJ1-1, with no clear D. The CDR3 spans 14 residues. Trimming left V 1 base short and J 0 bases short, with 6 bases between. The CDR3 nucleotides read TGTGCCAGCAGTTTAGACGAGATGAACACTGAAGCTTTCTTT. Protein sequence: CASSLDEMNTEAFF.

The chain has TRBV6-5 and TRBJ1-6; no firm D call. V lost 2 bases to trimming and J lost 17 bases, with 16 bases between them. The CDR3 is 13 residues long. The germline V gene encodes CDR1 MNHEY and CDR2 SVGAGI. CDR3 nucleotide sequence: TGTGCCAGCAGTTACGGATACGGCTGGGTCGTCCACTTT. It yields the protein CASSYGYGWVVHF.

This chain connects TRBV5-1 to TRBJ1-5; D uncertain. The CDR3 covers 13 residues. The germline V and J ends were trimmed by 2 bases and 11 bases, with 14 bases remaining between them. Germline-derived CDR1 and CDR2 are SGHRS and YFSETQ. Here the CDR3 DNA reads TGCGCCAGCAGCTTAGAACTAGCTGAGACCCAGCATTTT. Translated, it gives CASSLELAETQHF.

The chain carries TRBV6-1 and TRBJ2-5, with D uncertain. The CDR3 is 17 amino acids. Germline loops: CDR1 MNHNS, CDR2 SASEGT. The germline V and J ends were trimmed by 2 bases and 5 bases, with 21 bases remaining between them. The CDR3 bases are TGTGCCAGCAGTGAAAGCGCGCGGTGGGCCAGGCAGGAGACCCAGTACTTC. It translates to CASSESARWARQETQYF.